These 20 T cell receptor beta chains came from one sample sequenced in a study of STAT3 mutations in large granular lymphocyte leukemia. Findings and caveats of the study: At least one immunodominant TCR beta clonotype appeared in every T-cell large granular lymphocyte leukemia patient.

Their recognized antigens are unknown. Repertoires were generated with immunoSEQ multiplex PCR, while TCRdb's copy carries only in-frame clones and drops some. The table records thousands of clones, 91% of them present only once. The sequenced material came from peripheral blood mononuclear cells. The receptors originated from a man in his fifties or sixties with T-cell large granular lymphocyte leukemia. Some clones in this sample may be carry-over from other donors' samples.

V and J are TRBV29-1 and TRBJ1-1; D gene ambiguous. Germline lookup yields CDR1 SQVTM and CDR2 ANQGSEA. Trimming removed 4 bases at V and 1 base at J, with 7 bases between. The CDR3 is 12 amino acids. Here the CDR3 reads CSVALGNTEAFF. The CDR3 region has the DNA TGCAGCGTTGCACTGGGGAACACTGAAGCTTTCTTT.

This clone appeared a single time. The V call is TRBV18, the J call TRBJ1-1; D is unresolved. CDR1 KGHSH and CDR2 LQKENI come from the germline V gene. CDR3 length: 13 amino acids. V was cut by 1 base and J by 5 bases, with 8 bases left in between. CDR3 coding DNA: TGTGCCAGCTCACCACGGGTACAGACTGAAGCTTTCTTT. Translated, it gives CASSPRVQTEAFF.

The V and J genes are TRBV4-3 and TRBJ2-7; D remains unclear. V was cut by 4 bases and J by 6 bases, with 10 bases left in between. CDR3 length: 12 residues. Germline V gene lookup returns CDR1 LGHNA and CDR2 YSLEER. The CDR3 DNA follows: TGCGCCAGCAGCCTTGGAGATCGCGAGCAGTACTTC. It encodes CASSLGDREQYF.

This chain uses TRBV14 with TRBJ2-2, with D unclear. Looked up from germline, CDR1 is SGHDN and CDR2 is FVKESK. The V end lost 0 bases, the J end lost 4 bases, and 15 bases lay between the germline ends. This CDR3 spans 17 amino acids. CDR3 loop: CASSQDSLRTRTGELFF. DNA for the CDR3: TGTGCCAGCAGCCAAGACTCCCTCAGGACGCGCACCGGGGAGCTGTTTTTT.

V and J are TRBV29-1 and TRBJ1-1; TRBD1 is a possible D gene (5 bases). The V end was cut by 2 bases, the J end by 4 bases, with 20 bases between. The CDR3 is 16 residues long. The germline V gene encodes CDR1 SQVTM and CDR2 ANQGSEA. CDR3 in amino acids: CSVEWGPGGRGTEAFF. CDR3 bases: TGCAGCGTTGAATGGGGCCCGGGGGGGAGGGGCACTGAAGCTTTCTTT.

The rearrangement links TRBV19 to TRBJ1-5; D gene ambiguous. The CDR3 totals 15 residues. V lost 5 bases to trimming and J lost 1 base, with 12 bases between them. CDR1 is LNHDA and CDR2 is SQIVND in the germline V gene (reference sequence). The CDR3 coding sequence is TGTGCCAGTAGTCCAGTAGGGCCCAGCAATCAGCCCCAGCATTTT. Protein: CASSPVGPSNQPQHF.

This clone was found once. V gene TRBV4-1 combines with J gene TRBJ2-4, with TRBD2 identical over 9 bases. V dropped 7 bases and J dropped 6; count of bases not matched to a gene: 4. This CDR3 comprises 13 residues. Germline V gene data show CDR1 as MGHRA and CDR2 as YSYEKL. CDR3 in DNA: TGCGCCAGCAAGCGGGGGGACAGAAACATTCAGTACTTC. Translated: CASKRGDRNIQYF.

This clone was recorded a few times. The chain is built from TRBV6-5 and TRBJ2-3; D tentatively reads TRBD1 or TRBD2 (5 bases each). Germline assignment: CDR1 MNHEY and CDR2 SVGAGI. This CDR3 has 14 amino acids. The V gene lost 2 bases and the J gene lost 7 bases, with 13 bases spanning the gap. The CDR3 loop reads CASSYRDPRYTQYF. In DNA form, the CDR3 reads TGTGCCAGCAGTTACCGGGACCCGCGGTATACGCAGTATTTT.

Details on this clone: In the same sample, other DNA sequences code for this CDR3. The chain employs TRBV7-9 and TRBJ2-3; TRBD2 matches 7 bases. J lost 6 bases, V lost 4 bases, and 10 bases had no gene match. CDR1 and CDR2 (germline): SEHNR, FQNEAQ (reference sequence). The CDR3 spans 15 residues. The CDR3 sequence: CASSSWGGETDTQYF. DNA of the CDR3: TGTGCCAGCAGCTCCTGGGGGGGGGAGACGGATACGCAGTATTTT.

This clone occurred once. The chain has TRBV6-1 and TRBJ2-6; no clear D gene. This CDR3 comprises 13 residues. CDR1 MNHNS and CDR2 SASEGT come from the germline V gene. The germline V and J ends were trimmed by 0 bases and 4 bases, with 1 base remaining between them. DNA for the CDR3: TGTGCCAGCAGTGAAGCCGGGGCCAACGTCCTGACTTTC. It yields the protein CASSEAGANVLTF.

The rearrangement joins TRBV13 to TRBJ1-3, with 7 bases that match TRBD1. The CDR3 covers 17 residues. Germline loops: CDR1 PRHDT, CDR2 FYEKMQ (reference sequence). The ends lost 1 base at V and 0 bases at J; junction bases unmatched: 6. The CDR3 DNA is TGTGCCAGCAGCTTAGCTCCGGGACAGAACTCTGGAAACACCATATATTTT. Translated: CASSLAPGQNSGNTIYF.

The chain has TRBV7-3 and TRBJ2-3; 7 bases map to TRBD1. The CDR3 is made up of 12 amino acids. Trimming took 2 bases from V and 11 from J; bases not matched to a gene: 4. CDR1 and CDR2 from the germline V gene are SGHTA and FQGTGA. Written as DNA, the CDR3 is TGTGCCAGCAGCTTAGAGACAGGGAGGCAGTATTTT. Translated, it gives CASSLETGRQYF.

DNA for the CDR3: TGCGCCAGCAGCGTTGGTACTTCCCAGGAGACTGAAGCTTTCTTT. Protein sequence: CASSVGTSQETEAFF. This sequence joins TRBV5-1 and TRBJ1-1; D gene uncertain. Germline lookup yields CDR1 SGHRS and CDR2 YFSETQ. CDR3 length: 15 amino acids. With 4 bases removed from V and 5 bases from J, the gap between germline ends came to 18 bases.

This clone came up a few times. V usage is TRBV21-1 and J usage is TRBJ1-5. TRBV21-1 is a recognized pseudogene. The length of the CDR3 is 11 residues. The CDR3 is CASSSNQPQHF. The CDR3 DNA reads as TGTGCCAGCAGCAGCAATCAGCCCCAGCATTTT.

For the CDR3, the DNA is TGTGCCAGCGGGCGGACCGGGCTCGAGCAGTACTTC. Translation gives CASGRTGLEQYF. This chain links TRBV5-6 with TRBJ2-7; D gene ambiguous. This CDR3 contains 12 residues. Germline V lookup: CDR1 SGHDT, CDR2 YYEEEE. Between the trimmed V and J ends, which lost 7 bases and 6 bases, there was a span of 14 bases.

CDR3 protein: CASSLMQAGGYTF. The DNA for the CDR3 is TGTGCCAGCAGCTTGATGCAGGCTGGTGGCTACACCTTC. The V and J genes are TRBV5-8 and TRBJ1-2, with D unclear. V shed 1 base and J shed 7 bases, with 11 bases lying between them. CDR3 length equals 13 residues. Germline V gene data show CDR1 as SGHTS and CDR2 as YDEGEE.

The chain employs TRBV7-9 and TRBJ2-3; 13 nucleotides line up with TRBD2. Germline CDR1 is SEHNR and CDR2 is FQNEAQ (reference sequence). The junction had 0 bases not matched to a gene; V was cut back by 2 bases and J by 1 base. The CDR3 is 16 residues long. CDR3 protein: CASSLTSGGGTDTQYF. The CDR3 bases are TGTGCCAGCAGCTTAACTAGCGGGGGGGGCACAGATACGCAGTATTTT.

DNA for the CDR3: TGTGCTAGTGCCACGCGGGGGCAAACCTACGAGCAGTACTTC. Translating it yields CASATRGQTYEQYF. The V gene is TRBV12-5, the J gene TRBJ2-7, with TRBD2 as a possible D gene (7 bases). CDR1 is LGHNT and CDR2 is FRNRAP in the germline V gene. The V gene lost 7 bases and the J gene lost 2 bases, with 15 bases spanning the gap. The CDR3 is made up of 14 amino acids.

The chain joins TRBV30 to TRBJ1-5; 8 bases map to TRBD1. CDR3 length: 15 amino acids. Germline CDR1 GTSNPN, CDR2 SVGIG (reference sequence). Trimming cost V 0 bases and J 9 bases; bases outside gene matches: 10. The CDR3 DNA reads as TGTGCCTGGAGTGTACTCGGCAGGGGGCGAGGGCCCCAGCATTTT. This codes for CAWSVLGRGRGPQHF.

The rearrangement uses TRBV15 and TRBJ1-2, with 8 bases lining up with TRBD1. The CDR3 covers 14 residues. With 0 bases clipped from V and 10 bases from J, the junction kept 7 bases outside the gene matches. Germline assignment: CDR1 LNHNV and CDR2 YYDKDF (reference sequence). CDR3 DNA sequence: TGTGCCACCAGCAGAGAAGGACAGGGTGGTTCCTACACCTTC. Translating it yields CATSREGQGGSYTF. The entire variable domain, with the rest obtained from reference TRBV15 and TRBJ1-2, is as follows: DAMVIQNPRYQVTQFGKPVTLSCSQTLNHNVMYWYQQKSSQAPKLLFHYYDKDFNNEADTPDNFQSRRPNTSFCFLDIRSPGLGDTAMYLCATSREGQGGSYTFGSGTRLTVV.